This TCR beta chain stems from a study of blood T cells in healthy people across ages. This clonotype came up once. The second PCR ran about 6 to 11 cycles with a sample-barcoded 5' primer and J-beta primers. TCRdb re-derived calls from the 5' RACE reads in MiXCR, one entry per CDR3 protein. The sample consists of hundreds of thousands of distinct CDR3 sequences, just over 55% of them appearing once. Per the germline V gene, CDR1 is SGDLS and CDR2 is YYNGEE. This CDR3 region has 14 residues. V dropped 0 bases and J dropped 6 bases, with 12 bases sitting between them. V usage is TRBV9 and J usage is TRBJ1-2, with unresolved D. The sequence was obtained from a man in his forties or fifties in good health. Sequencing was done on a sample of blood. The CDR3 protein is CASSVAQVMDGYTF. The CDR3 DNA reads as TGTGCCAGCAGCGTAGCCCAGGTCATGGATGGCTACACCTTC.